This TCR beta chain was sequenced in a study of cytomegalovirus exposure and HLA in healthy donors. Trimming removed 2 bases from V and 5 bases from J, with 15 bases in between. CDR3 length: 15 residues. Per germline, CDR1 MNHNS and CDR2 SASEGT. Whole-study results and caveats: DRB1 showed the most TCR associations and HLA-C the fewest in a later analysis, as rates varied by HLA locus. Reports indicate that TCR beta sequences accurately predicted the HLA-A and HLA-B alleles of most subjects. Productive status was seen about 87% or about 30% of the time for most TCR beta V segments in an earlier analysis. According to the study, 160 or so TCR beta chains were cytomegalovirus-associated.

Researchers ran the PCR with 60 Vbeta and 13 Jbeta primers. Libraries were prepared by immunoSEQ multiplex PCR; TCRdb keeps only in-frame clonotypes and omits some of them. The table lists about 51,000 clones. As regards this clone: The antigen remains unidentified.

The sequenced material came from PBMCs. The chain has TRBV6-1 and TRBJ1-1; no firm D call. The receptor was derived from a female donor in good health and CMV-seronegative. This CDR3 reads CASSEIGVSATEAFF. Written as DNA, the CDR3 is TGTGCCAGCAGTGAAATCGGGGTAAGTGCGACTGAAGCTTTCTTT.